The 2 T cell receptor beta chains below come from one sample, sequenced in a study of Graves' ophthalmopathy and Graves' hyperthyroidism. From RNA, the CDR3 regions of TCR beta chains were amplified and sequenced. Second-round multiplex PCR came after a first-round RT-PCR that employed HTBI primers. TCRdb redid the calling of the multiplex PCR reads with MiXCR, one entry per CDR3 protein. The repertoire holds about 660,000 distinct CDR3 sequences, with just over 40% as singletons. Sequencing input: peripheral blood. Receptors were obtained from an adult man with Graves' ophthalmopathy.

This chain connects TRBV5-1 to TRBJ2-3; TRBD1 aligns across 9 bases. CDR1 and CDR2 from the germline V gene are SGHRS and YFSETQ. CDR3 length equals 14 residues. V lost 3 bases to trimming and J lost 3 bases; unmatched junction nucleotides: 2. CDR3 nucleotide sequence: TGCGCCAGCAGCTGGACAGGGGTGACAGATACGCAGTATTTT. It yields the protein CASSWTGVTDTQYF.

The V and J genes are TRBV19 and TRBJ1-5; D not resolved. The CDR3 length is 14 residues. Per the germline V gene, CDR1 is LNHDA and CDR2 is SQIVND (reference sequence). V was clipped by 3 bases and J by 6 bases, with 12 bases between them. The CDR3 protein is CASSMAGEGQPQHF. The CDR3 region has the DNA TGTGCCAGTAGTATGGCCGGGGAAGGTCAGCCCCAGCATTTT.